Below, one T cell receptor (beta chain) is given with its context. It has no known antigen specificity. There are no base qualities to consult, and no much larger clone falls within one base. The donors were 40 or so Caucasian individuals from Russia, aged about 6 to 95 years, who were systemically healthy. Each donor gave 8 to 10 milliliters of peripheral blood, drawn into EDTA-treated Vacutainer tubes. Ficoll-Paque density-gradient centrifugation was used to isolate PBMCs, with at least 6.5 million per sample. Trizol reagent was used to extract total RNA from PBMCs, with at least 5.5 micrograms per sample. Naive CD45RAhigh/CD27high T cell percentages were measured by flow cytometry on a PBMC aliquot from every donor. The CDR3 goes from the cysteine to the phenylalanine over 15 residues. Only the CDR3 region is kept as DNA, spanning 45 bases read in frame from base 1. The germline V gene provides CDR1 KGHSH and CDR2 LQKENI. Compared with germline, V lacks 5 bases and J lacks 3 bases; bases without a gene match: 5.

These data are taken from a study of blood T cells in healthy people across ages (dated by TCRdb to between 2014 and 2016). General notes on the study: In model experiments, template switching captured about one uniquely barcoded TCR beta cDNA molecule for every two T cells. Age-related changes in TCR beta repertoire diversity were measured in the study by deep sequencing normalized with unique cDNA molecular identifiers. Four age groups were formed from the donors: young (average roughly 15 years), middle-aged (less than 40), aged (about 62) and long-lived (about 80). Donors of different ages were randomly distributed across sequencing lanes to avoid experimental bias. Using the same blood draw, the study looked at two additional independent replicas of 1 million unique cDNA reads for two donors, one aged 18 to 30 and the other aged 80 or older.

Libraries were built with 5' RACE. The sequencer was an Illumina HiSeq 2500. A second PCR of roughly 7 to 12 cycles was run with a J-beta primer mix and a sample-barcoded 5' primer. A template-switch 5' adaptor carrying 12 random nucleotides introduced a unique molecular identifier onto each TCR beta cDNA molecule. Each sample yielded at least 3 million CDR3-containing paired-end reads. The Mint cDNA synthesis kit, primed by a TRBC-specific oligonucleotide, was used to synthesize first-strand cDNA from all RNA. All cDNA was treated with uracil-DNA glycosylase and then went through a first 18-cycle PCR with the universal primers M1SS and BC2_uni_R. Regarding the original processing steps: For normalization, 1 million high-quality reads were randomly selected from each sample, with every read carrying a distinct molecular identifier. Instead of being binned into consensus sequences, reads that shared molecular identifiers were thrown out. CDR3 identification, clonotype clustering and error correction used MiTCR with a Q25 quality threshold and the strictest error-elimination algorithm. A nonparametric unseen species model using Euler transformation provided a lower-bound estimate of total TCR beta diversity. TCRdb handled the public reads itself, with Q25 trimming in fastp and clone calling in MiXCR, and kept productive beta chains. Rows with a matching CDR3 protein are joined into one entry that keeps the most common DNA and genes. The authors' filters were not applied to this entry. Counted in this sample were under 2,000,000 distinct CDR3 sequences; 40% to 55% of them appeared once. The ten largest clonotypes hold more than 2% of the sample.

The full study reports these points: Estimates of total diversity based on one million sequenced T cells were considered lower bounds and underestimates. Because donor CMV infection status was unknown, age-related changes in expanded clonotypes were potentially confounded. Compared with the aged group, more naive CD4+ T cells, fewer expanded clones and increased TCR diversity were shown by the long-lived group, suggesting age selection. Conclusive comparison of naive and antigen-experienced compartments was prevented by the profiling of bulk unsorted PBMCs. As age increased, observed TCR beta diversity per million T cells dropped in a roughly linear way, and a significant reduction was already evident by age about 40. Observed TCR beta diversity correlated strongly with the percentage of naive T cells measured by flow cytometry.

This chain joins TRBV18 to TRBJ2-1, and 9 junctional nucleotides match TRBD1. The TCR was taken from a woman in her thirties or forties in good health. Material: blood. The CDR3 here reads CASSTRTGDYNEQFF. The nucleotide sequence is TGTGCCAGCTCAACCCGGACAGGGGACTACAATGAGCAGTTCTTC.